This T cell receptor (beta chain) was captured in a study of human T cells and chemical hapten exposure. Study at large: All through the approximately 22-week study, the scalp of each patient received diphenylcyclopropenone doses weekly.

Each CDR3 protein gets one entry after TCRdb re-called the RACE reads with MiXCR. The sample lists 150,000 to 200,000 distinct CDR3 sequences; around a quarter were seen once. Time point denoted: patch test 3, about 24 weeks after DPC sensitization. Sample treatment: therapeutic diphenylcyclopropenone sensitization with weekly scalp DPC. Trimming removed 7 bases at V and 3 bases at J, with 19 bases between. Germline V gives CDR1 LNHNV, CDR2 YYDKDF (reference sequence). This CDR3 has 15 residues. This receptor was obtained from a woman between 18 and 30 years old with alopecia areata. Some clones in this sample may be carry-over from other donors' samples. V and J are TRBV15 and TRBJ2-7, with D possibly TRBD2 on 5 matching bases. The specimen was whole blood, collected in connection with sensitization to the hapten diphenylcyclopropenone (DPC). CDR3: CATKAPAGLNYEQYF. CDR3 bases: TGTGCCACCAAGGCCCCCGCGGGCCTCAACTACGAGCAGTACTTC. The whole variable domain, filled in from reference TRBV15 and TRBJ2-7, reads DAMVIQNPRYQVTQFGKPVTLSCSQTLNHNVMYWYQQKSSQAPKLLFHYYDKDFNNEADTPDNFQSRRPNTSFCFLDIRSPGLGDTAMYLCATKAPAGLNYEQYFGPGTRLTVT.